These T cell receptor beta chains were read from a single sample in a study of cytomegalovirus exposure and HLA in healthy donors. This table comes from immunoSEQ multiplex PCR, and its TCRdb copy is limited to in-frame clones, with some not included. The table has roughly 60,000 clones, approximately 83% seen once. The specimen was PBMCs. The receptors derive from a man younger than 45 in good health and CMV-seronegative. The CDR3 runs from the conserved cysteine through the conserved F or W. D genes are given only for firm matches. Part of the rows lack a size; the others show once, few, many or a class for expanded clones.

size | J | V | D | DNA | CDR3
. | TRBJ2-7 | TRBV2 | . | TGTGCCAGCAGCGACAACGAACCCTACGAGCAGTACTTC | CASSDNEPYEQYF
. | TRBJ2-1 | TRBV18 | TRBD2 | TGTGCCAGCTCACCCCCAGGCGGGGGGGCCACTGAGCAGTTCTTC | CASSPPGGGATEQFF
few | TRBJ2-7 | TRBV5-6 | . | TGTGCCAGCAGCCCCCCCGGAGACTACGAGCAGTACTTC | CASSPPGDYEQYF
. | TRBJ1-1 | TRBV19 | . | TGTGCCAGTAGTGTCGGGAAAATGAACACTGAAGCTTTCTTT | CASSVGKMNTEAFF
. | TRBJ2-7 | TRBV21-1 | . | TGTGCCAGCAGCCCAGGGGCCAGGGCCCTCTACGAGCAGTACTTC | CASSPGARALYEQYF
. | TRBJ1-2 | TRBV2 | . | TGTGCCAGCAGTGAATTAGGCTACACCTTC | CASSELGYTF
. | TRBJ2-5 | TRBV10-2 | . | TGCGCCACCAAAAATGTTGATAGCGTTTGGGAGACCCAGTACTTC | CATKNVDSVWETQYF
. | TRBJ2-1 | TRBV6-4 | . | TGTGCCAGCAGTGAGGACAGCTCCTACAATGAGCAGTTCTTC | CASSEDSSYNEQFF
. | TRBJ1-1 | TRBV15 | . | TGTGCCACCAGCAGAGATTTATCCACTGAAGCTTTCTTT | CATSRDLSTEAFF
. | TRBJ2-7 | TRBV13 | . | TGTGCCAGCAGCTTAGTAGTTGACGAGCAGTACTTC | CASSLVVDEQYF
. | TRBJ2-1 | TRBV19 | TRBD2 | TGTGCCAGTAGTACTTTTAGCGGGAGTCCCAGGAATGAGCAGTTCTTC | CASSTFSGSPRNEQFF
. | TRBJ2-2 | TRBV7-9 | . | TGTGCCAGCAGCTTAGGTCTAGCGACCGGGGAGCTGTTTTTT | CASSLGLATGELFF
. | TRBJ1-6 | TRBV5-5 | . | TGTGCCAGCTCCATTCCCGACAGCTCCTATAATTCACCCCTCCACTTT | CASSIPDSSYNSPLHF
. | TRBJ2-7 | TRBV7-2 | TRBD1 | TGTGCCAGCAGCTTAGGGGTGTCAGGACAGGGGAGGGAGCAGTACTTC | CASSLGVSGQGREQYF
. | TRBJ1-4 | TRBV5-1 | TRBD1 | TGCGCCAGCAGCGCCCCGGACAGGGGGAAAAATAATGAAAAACTGTTTTTT | CASSAPDRGKNNEKLFF
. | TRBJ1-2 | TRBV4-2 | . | TGTGCCAGCAGCCAAGTTACGTCGAGCTATGGCTACACCTTC | CASSQVTSSYGYTF
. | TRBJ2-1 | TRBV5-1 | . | TGCGCCAGCAGCTTGGTTAGGGAGAATGAGCAGTTCTTC | CASSLVRENEQFF
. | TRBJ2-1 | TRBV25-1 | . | TGTGCCAGCAGTGAGGGGGCGGCTTCCTACAATGAGCAGTTCTTC | CASSEGAASYNEQFF
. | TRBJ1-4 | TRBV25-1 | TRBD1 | TGTGCCAGCAGTGCCAGGGGGCCTAAATCAACTAATGAAAAACTGTTTTTT | CASSARGPKSTNEKLFF
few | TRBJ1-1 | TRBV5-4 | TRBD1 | TGTGCCAGCAGCTTGGGTGGGGACAGGGGGCGGAACACTGAAGCTTTCTTT | CASSLGGDRGRNTEAFF
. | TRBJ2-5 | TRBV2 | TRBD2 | TGTGCCAGCAGTAAGGGACTAGCGGGGGGCCAAGAGACCCAGTACTTC | CASSKGLAGGQETQYF
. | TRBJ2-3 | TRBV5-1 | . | TGCGCCAGCAGCTTGGGAGGCGGATTCACAGATACGCAGTATTTT | CASSLGGGFTDTQYF
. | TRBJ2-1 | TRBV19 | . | TGTGCCAGTTCGGACTTCTCCTACAATGAGCAGTTCTTC | CASSDFSYNEQFF
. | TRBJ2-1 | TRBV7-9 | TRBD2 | TGTGCCAGCAGCTTACGACTAGCGGGAGAGGGCCGCAATGAGCAGTTCTTC | CASSLRLAGEGRNEQFF
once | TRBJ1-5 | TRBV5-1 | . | TGCGCCAGCAGCTTGGACAACATAAGTCCCCAGCATTTT | CASSLDNISPQHF
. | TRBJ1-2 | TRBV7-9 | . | TGTTCCAGCAGCTTAGGCCAGGGTGGCTACACCTTC | CSSSLGQGGYTF
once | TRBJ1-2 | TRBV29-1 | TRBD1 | TGCAGCGTTGACAGGGGGTATGGCTACACCTTC | CSVDRGYGYTF
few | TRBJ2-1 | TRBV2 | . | TGTGCCAGCAGTACTAACAGGGAGTCCTACAATGAGCAGTTCTTC | CASSTNRESYNEQFF
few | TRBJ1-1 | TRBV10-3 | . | TGTGCCATCAGTGAGGGAGGTAGAACCAACACTGAAGCTTTCTTT | CAISEGGRTNTEAFF
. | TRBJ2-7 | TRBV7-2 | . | TGTGCCAGCAGCTCCCTGACCGGCGGGGAGCAGTACTTC | CASSSLTGGEQYF
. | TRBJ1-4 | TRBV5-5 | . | TGTGCCAGCAGCTTGAAAGTTTATGGAGACGGATTTAATGAAAAACTGTTTTTT | CASSLKVYGDGFNEKLFF
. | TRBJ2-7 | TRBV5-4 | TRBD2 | TGTGCCAGCAGCTTGTTAGCGGGCTACGAGCAGTACTTC | CASSLLAGYEQYF
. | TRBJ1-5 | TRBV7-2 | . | TGTGCCAGCAGCTTGTGGGGATCGGGAAATCAGCCCCAGCATTTT | CASSLWGSGNQPQHF
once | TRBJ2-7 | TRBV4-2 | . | TGTGCCAGCAGCCAAGATTCGGGAGACGGACACTCCTACGAGCAGTACTTC | CASSQDSGDGHSYEQYF
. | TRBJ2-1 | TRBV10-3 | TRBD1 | TGTGCCGCCAGCCCCGGGACAGGGGGCTATGAGCAGTTCTTC | CAASPGTGGYEQFF
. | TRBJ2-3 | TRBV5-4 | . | TGTGCCAGCAGCTCTGACACCACAGATACGCAGTATTTT | CASSSDTTDTQYF
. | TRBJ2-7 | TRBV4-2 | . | TGTGCCAGCAGCCAAGAAAGGTTGCAGGGGGAGCAGTACTTC | CASSQERLQGEQYF
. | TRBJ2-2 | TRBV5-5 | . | TGTGCCAGCAGCACCCGCCGGGACTCAAGCGGGGAGCTGTTTTTT | CASSTRRDSSGELFF
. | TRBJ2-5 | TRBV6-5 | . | TGTGCCACAGATAGGGGGGAGACCCAGTACTTC | CATDRGETQYF
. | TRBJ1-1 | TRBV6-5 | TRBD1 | TGTGCCAGCAGTTACTGGGACAGGGGGCGTGGGACTGAAGCTTTCTTT | CASSYWDRGRGTEAFF
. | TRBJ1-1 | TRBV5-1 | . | TGCGCCAGCAGCGCTTCGGGATTCGGAACTGAAGCTTTCTTT | CASSASGFGTEAFF
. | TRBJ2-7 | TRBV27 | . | TGTGCCAGCAGCTGGGGACTGGGTACCTACGAGCAGTACTTC | CASSWGLGTYEQYF
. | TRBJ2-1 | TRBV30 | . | TGTGCCTCGGGGACTCTCTCCTACAATGAGCAGTTCTTC | CASGTLSYNEQFF
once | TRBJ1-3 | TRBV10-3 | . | TGTGCCATCAGTGAAGATCCGGAGGGAAACACCATATATTTT | CAISEDPEGNTIYF
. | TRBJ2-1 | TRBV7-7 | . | TGTGCTAGCAGCTTAAAAAGGCGGCGGGACAATGAGCAGTTCTTC | CASSLKRRRDNEQFF
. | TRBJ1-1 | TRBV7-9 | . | TGTGCCAGCAGCTTAGAGGGGGGGCTGGGCACTGAAGCTTTCTTT | CASSLEGGLGTEAFF
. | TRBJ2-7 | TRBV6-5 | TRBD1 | TGTGCCAGCAGTTCCACCCGGACAGGGAATCCCTACGAGCAGTACTTC | CASSSTRTGNPYEQYF
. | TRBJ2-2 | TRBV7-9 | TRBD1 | TGTTCCAGCAGCGCCTTTAGGGCAGGGGGCGCCGGGGAGCTGTTTTTT | CSSSAFRAGGAGELFF
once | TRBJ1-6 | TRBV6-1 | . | TGTGCCAGCAGTGAAGAAGGAGGGAATAATTCACCCCTCCACTTT | CASSEEGGNNSPLHF